This TCR beta chain originates from a study of neoadjuvant anti-PD-1 for oral cavity cancer. Findings and limits, study-wide: Treg/Th17 ratio rose with pretreatment blood and fell with post-treatment tumor TCRbeta clonality.

Germline loops: CDR1 SGHVS, CDR2 FQNEAQ. The CDR3 has 13 residues. The V gene lost 4 bases and the J gene lost 1 base, with 7 bases spanning the gap. Time point indicated: after neoadjuvant nivolumab, at surgical resection. These newly diagnosed stage II-IVA oral cavity squamous cell carcinoma patients had no prior systemic or radiation treatment. This clone was picked up a small number of times. No antigen is known for it. Clones were sequenced by immunoSEQ multiplex PCR, and TCRdb holds only the in-frame ones, with some missing. Among 9,500 to 15,000 clones listed, 71% were seen once. This material consisted of PBMCs, taken after nivolumab (anti-PD-1) treatment. V is TRBV7-8 and J is TRBJ1-1; D unresolved. This sequence was found in a person aged 40 to 85 with oral cavity squamous cell carcinoma. The CDR3 DNA reads as TGTGCCAGCAGCTCGGACCCGAACACTGAAGCTTTCTTT. Protein: CASSSDPNTEAFF. The variable domain in full, completed from reference TRBV7-8 and TRBJ1-1, reads GAGVSQSPRYKVAKRGQDVALRCDPISGHVSLFWYQQALGQGPEFLTYFQNEAQLDKSGLPSDRFFAERPEGSVSTLKIQRTQQEDSAVYLCASSSDPNTEAFFGQGTRLTVV.